These T cell receptor beta chains were read from a single sample in a study of immune evolution from preneoplasia to lung adenocarcinoma. Using immunoSEQ multiplex PCR, the repertoire was profiled, and TCRdb retains in-frame clones only, with some absent. The repertoire holds about 1,200 clones, with 84% as singletons. Source material: FFPE adjacent normal lung tissue. These receptors were obtained from a person aged 55 to 75 with lung adenocarcinoma. The CDR3 runs from the conserved cysteine through the conserved F or W. A D gene is named only where the DNA matches it firmly. The size field is filled for only some rows; it gives once, few, many or a size class.

size: .
D: .
J: TRBJ1-1
length: 13
V: TRBV5-6
CDR3: CASSPQNLNGAFF
DNA: TGTGCCAGCAGCCCACAGAATTTGAATGGCGCTTTCTTT

size: .
D: TRBD2
J: TRBJ2-7
length: 15
V: TRBV6-1
CDR3: CASSEVYGGSYEQYF
DNA: TGTGCCAGCAGTGAAGTGTACGGGGGGAGCTACGAGCAGTACTTC

size: .
D: .
J: TRBJ2-7
length: 13
V: TRBV5-1
CDR3: CASSLGGQNEQYF
DNA: TGCGCCAGCAGCTTGGGGGGGCAGAACGAGCAGTACTTC

size: .
D: .
J: TRBJ1-1
length: 13
V: TRBV7-3
CDR3: CASSQGMNTEAFF
DNA: TGTGCCAGCAGTCAGGGCATGAACACTGAAGCTTTCTTT

size: .
D: .
J: TRBJ2-1
length: 12
V: TRBV27
CDR3: CASSLASGASFF
DNA: TGTGCCAGCAGTTTAGCCTCAGGGGCTAGTTTCTTC

size: .
D: .
J: TRBJ1-2
length: 11
V: TRBV7-9
CDR3: CASSPAPGYTF
DNA: TGTGCCAGCAGCCCGGCGCCTGGCTACACCTTC

size: .
D: .
J: TRBJ2-1
length: 14
V: TRBV5-4
CDR3: CASSRAGTYNEQFF
DNA: TGTGCCAGCAGCCGCGCCGGCACCTACAATGAGCAGTTCTTC

size: .
D: .
J: TRBJ1-1
length: 13
V: TRBV30
CDR3: CAWRQGRFTEAFF
DNA: TGTGCCTGGAGACAGGGAAGGTTCACTGAAGCTTTCTTT

size: .
D: TRBD1
J: TRBJ1-4
length: 15
V: TRBV6-4
CDR3: CASSQEAGTGEKLFF
DNA: TGTGCCAGCAGTCAGGAGGCCGGGACAGGTGAAAAACTGTTTTTT

size: .
D: .
J: TRBJ2-3
length: 16
V: TRBV5-1
CDR3: CASSLEAPTTTDTQYF
DNA: TGCGCCAGCAGCTTGGAAGCGCCCACCACGACAGATACGCAGTATTTT

size: .
D: .
J: TRBJ1-1
length: 13
V: TRBV18
CDR3: CASSPPPNTEAFF
DNA: TGTGCCAGCTCACCACCACCCAACACTGAAGCTTTCTTT

size: once
D: .
J: TRBJ2-1
length: 13
V: TRBV6-4
CDR3: CASSDAGPDEQFF
DNA: TGTGCCAGCAGTGACGCAGGACCGGATGAGCAGTTCTTC

size: .
D: .
J: TRBJ1-6
length: 13
V: TRBV9
CDR3: CASSVQDNSPLHF
DNA: TGTGCCAGCAGCGTCCAGGATAATTCACCCCTCCACTTT

size: .
D: .
J: TRBJ2-2
length: 12
V: TRBV11-3
CDR3: CASSLDTGELFF
DNA: TGTGCCAGCAGCTTAGACACCGGGGAGCTGTTTTTT

size: .
D: .
J: TRBJ1-1
length: 13
V: TRBV28
CDR3: CASGVPSNTEAFF
DNA: TGTGCCAGCGGGGTCCCATCGAACACTGAAGCTTTCTTT

size: .
D: TRBD2
J: TRBJ2-7
length: 16
V: TRBV30
CDR3: CAWSVSPSGPSYEQYF
DNA: TGTGCCTGGAGTGTAAGTCCTAGCGGGCCTTCCTACGAGCAGTACTTC

size: .
D: .
J: TRBJ2-2
length: 15
V: TRBV4-1
CDR3: CASSQDGPVTGELFF
DNA: TGCGCCAGCAGCCAAGATGGGCCAGTCACCGGGGAGCTGTTTTTT

size: .
D: .
J: TRBJ2-3
length: 13
V: TRBV12-5
CDR3: CASGYGSVDTQYF
DNA: TGTGCTAGTGGTTACGGGAGTGTAGATACGCAGTATTTT

size: .
D: .
J: TRBJ1-1
length: 13
V: TRBV30
CDR3: CAWTIAQNTEAFF
DNA: TGTGCCTGGACAATTGCGCAGAACACTGAAGCTTTCTTT

size: few
D: .
J: TRBJ1-1
length: 14
V: TRBV6-6
CDR3: CASSPRIRGSEAFF
DNA: TGTGCCAGCAGTCCGAGGATCAGGGGCTCTGAAGCTTTCTTT

size: .
D: .
J: TRBJ2-7
length: 15
V: TRBV7-9
CDR3: CASSLDPQTSYEQYF
DNA: TGTGCCAGCAGCTTAGATCCCCAAACCTCCTACGAGCAGTACTTC

size: .
D: TRBD1
J: TRBJ1-5
length: 18
V: TRBV28
CDR3: CASSLFGTGGNFNQPQHF
DNA: TGTGCCAGCAGTTTATTTGGGACAGGGGGCAACTTCAATCAGCCCCAGCATTTT

size: hyperexpanded
D: .
J: TRBJ1-1
length: 13
V: TRBV19
CDR3: CASSMTAGPEAFF
DNA: TGTGCCAGTAGTATGACGGCGGGCCCTGAAGCTTTCTTT

size: once
D: .
J: TRBJ1-2
length: 13
V: TRBV6-1
CDR3: CASREMENYGYTF
DNA: TGTGCCAGCAGAGAGATGGAGAACTATGGCTACACCTTC

size: .
D: .
J: TRBJ2-4
length: 14
V: TRBV28
CDR3: CASSLREPKNIQYF
DNA: TGTGCCAGCAGTTTAAGGGAACCCAAAAACATTCAGTACTTC

size: .
D: .
J: TRBJ2-3
length: 13
V: TRBV9
CDR3: CASNGGSTDTQYF
DNA: TGTGCCAGCAACGGGGGTAGCACAGATACGCAGTATTTT

size: .
D: .
J: TRBJ2-3
length: 16
V: TRBV7-9
CDR3: CASSLSRQGSTDTQYF
DNA: TGTGCCAGCAGCTTAAGTCGGCAGGGTAGCACAGATACGCAGTATTTT

size: .
D: TRBD2
J: TRBJ2-1
length: 18
V: TRBV7-9
CDR3: CASSSDLTSGVTYNEQFF
DNA: TGTGCCAGCAGCTCAGACCTCACTAGCGGGGTTACCTACAATGAGCAGTTCTTC

size: once
D: .
J: TRBJ2-5
length: 15
V: TRBV5-1
CDR3: CASSLSRVLQETQYF
DNA: TGCGCCAGCAGCTTGAGCAGGGTCCTCCAAGAGACCCAGTACTTC

size: once
D: .
J: TRBJ2-5
length: 14
V: TRBV2
CDR3: CASSEAPSPETQYF
DNA: TGTGCCAGCAGTGAAGCCCCTAGCCCAGAGACCCAGTACTTC

size: .
D: TRBD1
J: TRBJ2-1
length: 17
V: TRBV7-3
CDR3: CASSLDPGTGVSNEQFF
DNA: TGTGCCAGCAGCTTAGACCCCGGGACAGGGGTTTCCAATGAGCAGTTCTTC

size: .
D: .
J: TRBJ1-2
length: 14
V: TRBV29-1
CDR3: CSASLGRGVGGYTF
DNA: TGCAGCGCCTCTCTTGGCAGGGGAGTAGGTGGCTACACCTTC

size: .
D: .
J: TRBJ1-5
length: 15
V: TRBV28
CDR3: CASSLSGRTNQPQHF
DNA: TGTGCCAGCAGTTTATCGGGCCGCACAAATCAGCCCCAGCATTTT

size: .
D: TRBD2
J: TRBJ2-3
length: 18
V: TRBV4-1
CDR3: CASSQDPTSDWPPDTQYF
DNA: TGCGCCAGCAGCCAAGACCCAACTAGCGATTGGCCCCCAGATACGCAGTATTTT

size: .
D: TRBD1
J: TRBJ1-2
length: 13
V: TRBV11-2
CDR3: CASSPGTGFGYTF
DNA: TGTGCCAGCAGCCCCGGGACAGGGTTCGGCTACACCTTC

size: .
D: .
J: TRBJ2-5
length: 11
V: TRBV19
CDR3: CASTMGETQYF
DNA: TGTGCCAGTACGATGGGTGAGACCCAGTACTTC

size: .
D: TRBD2
J: TRBJ2-5
length: 14
V: TRBV9
CDR3: CASSVSLAEETQYF
DNA: TGTGCCAGCAGCGTATCACTAGCGGAAGAGACCCAGTACTTC

size: once
D: TRBD2
J: TRBJ2-1
length: 15
V: TRBV9
CDR3: CASSARSGGANEQFF
DNA: TGTGCCAGCAGCGCGAGAAGCGGGGGGGCCAATGAGCAGTTCTTC

size: .
D: .
J: TRBJ2-5
length: 17
V: TRBV5-4
CDR3: CASSRGRGGLGSETQYF
DNA: TGTGCCAGCAGCCGGGGGAGGGGGGGCCTAGGGAGTGAGACCCAGTACTTC

size: .
D: .
J: TRBJ1-2
length: 14
V: TRBV5-4
CDR3: CASRPPGEYYGYTF
DNA: TGTGCCAGCAGGCCTCCGGGAGAGTACTATGGCTACACCTTC

size: .
D: .
J: TRBJ1-2
length: 14
V: TRBV6-6
CDR3: CASRITDSSGGYTF
DNA: TGTGCCAGCAGGATTACAGACTCTTCGGGAGGCTACACCTTC

size: .
D: TRBD2
J: TRBJ2-3
length: 15
V: TRBV7-9
CDR3: CASSLLAGGTDTQYF
DNA: TGTGCCAGCAGCTTACTAGCGGGAGGGACGGATACGCAGTATTTT

size: .
D: TRBD1
J: TRBJ2-2
length: 13
V: TRBV30
CDR3: CAGRQGNTGELFF
DNA: TGTGCCGGCAGACAGGGGAACACCGGGGAGCTGTTTTTT

size: .
D: .
J: TRBJ2-3
length: 13
V: TRBV2
CDR3: CASRGSDTDTQYF
DNA: TGTGCCAGCAGGGGAAGCGACACAGATACGCAGTATTTT

size: .
D: .
J: TRBJ1-6
length: 14
V: TRBV9
CDR3: CASSYGSYNSPLHF
DNA: TGTGCCAGCAGCTACGGGTCCTATAATTCACCCCTCCACTTT

size: .
D: .
J: TRBJ2-5
length: 11
V: TRBV20-1
CDR3: CSATLAETQYF
DNA: TGCAGTGCTACTTTGGCGGAGACCCAGTACTTC

size: .
D: .
J: TRBJ2-1
length: 13
V: TRBV7-9
CDR3: CASSAQGDNEQFF
DNA: TGTGCCAGCAGCGCGCAAGGGGACAATGAGCAGTTCTTC

size: .
D: .
J: TRBJ2-7
length: 13
V: TRBV2
CDR3: CASSVEETREQYF
DNA: TGTGCCAGCAGTGTTGAGGAGACTAGGGAGCAGTACTTC

size: .
D: .
J: TRBJ2-2
length: 14
V: TRBV5-1
CDR3: CASSPNPNTGELFF
DNA: TGCGCCAGCAGCCCCAACCCGAACACCGGGGAGCTGTTTTTT

size: once
D: .
J: TRBJ1-1
length: 13
V: TRBV6-5
CDR3: CASKTDANTEAFF
DNA: TGTGCCAGCAAGACCGACGCGAACACTGAAGCTTTCTTT

size: .
D: .
J: TRBJ2-7
length: 11
V: TRBV7-9
CDR3: CASRANHEQYF
DNA: TGTGCCAGTAGGGCAAACCACGAGCAGTACTTC

size: .
D: .
J: TRBJ1-6
length: 15
V: TRBV18
CDR3: CASSPNSPRDSPLHF
DNA: TGTGCCAGCTCACCAAACAGCCCCCGGGATTCACCCCTCCACTTT